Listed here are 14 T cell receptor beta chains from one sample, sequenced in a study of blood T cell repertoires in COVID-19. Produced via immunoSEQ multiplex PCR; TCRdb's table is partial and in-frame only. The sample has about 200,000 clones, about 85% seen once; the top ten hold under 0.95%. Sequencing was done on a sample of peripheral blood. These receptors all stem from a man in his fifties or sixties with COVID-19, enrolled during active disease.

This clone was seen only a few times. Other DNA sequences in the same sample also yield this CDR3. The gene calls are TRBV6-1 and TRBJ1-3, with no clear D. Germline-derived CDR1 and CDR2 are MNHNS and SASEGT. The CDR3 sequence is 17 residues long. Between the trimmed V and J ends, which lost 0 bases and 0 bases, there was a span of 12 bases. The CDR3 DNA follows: TGTGCCAGCAGTGAAGCGCATGGCGGTAGCTCTGGAAACACCATATATTTT. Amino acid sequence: CASSEAHGGSSGNTIYF.

The CDR3 spells CASSQVRGARPLHF. As DNA, the CDR3 is TGTGCCAGCAGCCAAGTCAGGGGAGCTCGACCCCTCCACTTT. The V call is TRBV3-1 (or the pseudogene TRBV3-2), the J call TRBJ1-6, with D possibly matching TRBD1 (6 bases). V was pared by 1 base and J by 12 bases, with 13 bases between. Germline CDR1 LGHDT, CDR2 YNNKEL (reference sequence). This CDR3 region has 14 residues.

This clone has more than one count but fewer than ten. Here the CDR3 reads CASSLGGAAPYNYGYTF. Written as DNA, the CDR3 is TGTGCCAGCAGTTTGGGGGGGGCAGCCCCGTATAACTATGGCTACACCTTC. This chain connects TRBV27 to TRBJ1-2; possibly TRBD1 for D (6 bases). The length of the CDR3 is 17 residues. Germline CDR1 and CDR2: MNHEY and SMNVEV (reference sequence). The V and J ends lost 3 bases and 1 base respectively, with 18 bases between them.

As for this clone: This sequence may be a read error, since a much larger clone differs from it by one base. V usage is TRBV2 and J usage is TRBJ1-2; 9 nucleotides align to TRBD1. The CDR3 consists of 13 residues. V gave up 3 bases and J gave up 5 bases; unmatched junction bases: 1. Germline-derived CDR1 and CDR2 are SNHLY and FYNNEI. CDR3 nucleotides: TGTGCCAGCAGTGAGGACAGGGGATATGGCTACACCTTC. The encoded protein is CASSEDRGYGYTF.

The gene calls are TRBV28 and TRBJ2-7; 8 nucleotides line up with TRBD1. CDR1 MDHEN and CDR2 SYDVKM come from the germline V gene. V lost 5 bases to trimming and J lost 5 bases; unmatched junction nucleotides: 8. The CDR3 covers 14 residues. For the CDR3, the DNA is TGTGCCAGCAGTGCTGACAGGGGTGCCAACGAGCAGTACTTC. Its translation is CASSADRGANEQYF.

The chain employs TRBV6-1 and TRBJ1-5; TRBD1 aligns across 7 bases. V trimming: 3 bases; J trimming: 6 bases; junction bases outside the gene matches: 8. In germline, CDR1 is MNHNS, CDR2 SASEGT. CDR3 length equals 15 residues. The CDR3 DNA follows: TGTGCCAGCAGTGACGGAACAGGGGTTTCTCAGCCCCAGCATTTT. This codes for CASSDGTGVSQPQHF.

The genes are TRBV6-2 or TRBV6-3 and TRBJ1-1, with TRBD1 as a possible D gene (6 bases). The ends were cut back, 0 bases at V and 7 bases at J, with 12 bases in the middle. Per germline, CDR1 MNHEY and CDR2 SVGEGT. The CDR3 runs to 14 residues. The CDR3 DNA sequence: TGTGCCAGCAGTTACTCGGCAGGGGTTTTTGAAGCTTTCTTT. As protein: CASSYSAGVFEAFF.

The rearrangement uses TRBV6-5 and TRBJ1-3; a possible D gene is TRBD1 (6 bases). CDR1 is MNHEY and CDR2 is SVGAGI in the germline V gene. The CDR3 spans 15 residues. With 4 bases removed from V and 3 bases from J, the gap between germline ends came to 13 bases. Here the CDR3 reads CASSSQGHGGNTIYF. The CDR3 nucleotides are TGTGCCAGCAGTTCTCAGGGACACGGTGGAAACACCATATATTTT.

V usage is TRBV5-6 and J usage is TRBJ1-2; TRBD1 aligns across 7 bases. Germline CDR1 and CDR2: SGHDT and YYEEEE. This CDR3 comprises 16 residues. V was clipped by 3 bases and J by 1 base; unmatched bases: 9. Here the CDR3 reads CASSSTPDRVNYGYTF. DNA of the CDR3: TGTGCCAGCAGCTCCACTCCCGACAGGGTTAACTATGGCTACACCTTC.

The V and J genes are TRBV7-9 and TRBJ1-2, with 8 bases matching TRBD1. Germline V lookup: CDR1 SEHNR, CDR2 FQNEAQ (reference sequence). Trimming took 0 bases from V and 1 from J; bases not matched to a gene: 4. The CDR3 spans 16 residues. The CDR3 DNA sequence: TGTGCCAGCAGCTTAGCTTCAGGGGGCGATAACTATGGCTACACCTTC. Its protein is CASSLASGGDNYGYTF.

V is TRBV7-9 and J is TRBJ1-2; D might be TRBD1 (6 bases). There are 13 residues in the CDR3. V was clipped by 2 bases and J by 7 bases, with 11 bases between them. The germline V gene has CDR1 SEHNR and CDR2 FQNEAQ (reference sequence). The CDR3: CASSLLGGSGYTF. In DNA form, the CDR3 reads TGTGCCAGCAGCTTACTAGGGGGAAGTGGCTACACCTTC. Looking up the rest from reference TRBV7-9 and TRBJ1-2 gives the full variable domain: DTGVSQNPRHKITKRGQNVTFRCDPISEHNRLYWYRQTLGQGPEFLTYFQNEAQLEKSRLLSDRFSAERPKGSFSTLEIQRTEQGDSAMYLCASSLLGGSGYTFGSGTRLTVV.

For the CDR3, the DNA is TGTGCCAGCTCCGAGCGGGGGGGAGCGCGTGAAAAACTGTTTTTT. This encodes CASSERGGAREKLFF. This rearrangement joins TRBV18 to TRBJ1-4; D might be TRBD1 (5 bases). V lost 6 bases and J lost 7, with 18 bases in between. The CDR3 extends over 15 amino acids. Germline loops: CDR1 KGHSH, CDR2 LQKENI. Based on the CDR3 plus reference TRBV18 and TRBJ1-4, the full variable domain is NAGVMQNPRHLVRRRGQEARLRCSPMKGHSHVYWYRQLPEEGLKFMVYLQKENIIDESGMPKERFSAEFPKEGPSILRIQQVVRGDSAAYFCASSERGGAREKLFFGSGTQLSVL.

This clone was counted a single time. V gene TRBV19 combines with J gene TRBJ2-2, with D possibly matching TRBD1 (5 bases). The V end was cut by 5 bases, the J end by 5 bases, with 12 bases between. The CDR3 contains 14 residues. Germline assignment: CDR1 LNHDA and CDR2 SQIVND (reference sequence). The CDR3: CASSPLAGTGELFF. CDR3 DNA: TGTGCCAGTAGTCCCCTCGCAGGGACCGGGGAGCTGTTTTTT. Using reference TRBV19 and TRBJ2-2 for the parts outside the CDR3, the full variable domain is DGGITQSPKYLFRKEGQNVTLSCEQNLNHDAMYWYRQDPGQGLRLIYYSQIVNDFQKGDIAEGYSVSREKKESFPLTVTSAQKNPTAFYLCASSPLAGTGELFFGEGSRLTVL.

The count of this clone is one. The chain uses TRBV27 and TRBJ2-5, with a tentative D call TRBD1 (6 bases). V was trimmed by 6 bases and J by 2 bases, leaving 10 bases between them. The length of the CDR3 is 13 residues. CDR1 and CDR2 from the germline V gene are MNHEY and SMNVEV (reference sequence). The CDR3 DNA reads TGTGCCAGCAGAGGGGGACGGCAAGAGACCCAGTACTTC. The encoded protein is CASRGGRQETQYF.